This T cell receptor (beta chain) was recovered during a study of shared T cell receptors in the human thymus. This CDR3 contains 15 residues. Germline lookup yields CDR1 MNHEY and CDR2 SMNVEV (reference sequence). Losses at the gene ends were 5 bases for V and 8 bases for J; bases not matched to a gene: 10. Clones were read by immunoSEQ multiplex PCR, and TCRdb kept only the in-frame ones, dropping some. Of about 660,000 clones listed, 80% to 90% were seen once; the top ten hold roughly 0.0094%. These data are also associated with another study on human thymus T cells. That study reports: Corrective surgery for congenital heart defects was being performed on the healthy Finnish infants who served as donors. The study used thymus tissue resected during corrective heart surgery. Apparent bias marked the V and J gene usage of thymic and blood repertoires. Unrelated individuals were reported by related research to share highly overlapping thymic repertoires.

This clonotype was sampled from a boy under two years old with a congenital heart defect. V usage is TRBV27 and J usage is TRBJ1-5; 9 bases map to TRBD1. The sample comprised thymocytes. The CDR3 bases are TGTGCCAGCAGTCTCAGTACAGGGGGCGGGGAGCCCCAGCATTTT. Its translation: CASSLSTGGGEPQHF.